The next 14 T cell receptor beta chains were all read from a single sample in a study of Tregs in tolerant kidney transplant recipients. Profiled with immunoSEQ multiplex PCR; TCRdb holds only in-frame clones, not every one. The data hold around 78,000 clones, with about 91% observed a single time. Sequencing used Tregs from blood, obtained before the transplant. The receptor source for this set is a human donor who received a combined kidney and bone marrow transplant.

This chain joins TRBV15 and TRBJ2-1; no clear D gene. The V gene lost 8 bases and the J gene lost 3 bases, with 17 bases spanning the gap. The germline V gene has CDR1 LNHNV and CDR2 YYDKDF (reference sequence). There are 15 residues in the CDR3. The CDR3 here is CATRRDTTFYNEQFF. In DNA form, the CDR3 reads TGTGCCACCCGACGCGATACTACCTTCTACAATGAGCAGTTCTTC.

The chain employs TRBV10-3 and TRBJ1-6; D possibly corresponds to TRBD1 (5 bases). The V gene's germline CDR1 is ENHRY and CDR2 SYGVKD. V lost 9 bases and J lost 5, with 11 bases in between. CDR3 length: 13 residues. Here the CDR3 reads CAITRGNNSPLHF. CDR3 sequence (DNA): TGTGCCATTACTCGGGGGAATAATTCACCCCTCCACTTT.

The rearrangement joins TRBV6-4 to TRBJ1-5; no firm D call. Trimming took 8 bases from V and 4 from J, leaving 18 bases between them. Germline CDR1 reads MRHNA; CDR2 reads SNTAGT. The CDR3 sequence is 15 residues long. The CDR3 region is CASVSWQAMNQPQHF. As DNA, the CDR3 is TGTGCCAGCGTTTCTTGGCAGGCAATGAATCAGCCCCAGCATTTT.

The chain couples TRBV28 to TRBJ2-7; a weak D match, TRBD2 (5 bases). Deletions cut 5 bases from V and 9 bases from J, with 26 bases between. The CDR3 totals 16 residues. Germline V gives CDR1 MDHEN, CDR2 SYDVKM. CDR3 bases: TGTGCCAGCAGTCCCTCGGAGGTGGTCCTCCGTTTCGCGCAGTACTTC. This encodes CASSPSEVVLRFAQYF.

The chain couples TRBV7-2 to TRBJ2-5; 14 nucleotides match TRBD2. This CDR3 has 15 residues. The junction had 2 bases not matched to a gene; V was cut back by 3 bases and J by 5 bases. Germline V lookup: CDR1 SGHTA, CDR2 FQGNSA. The CDR3 loop reads CASSLGLAGVETQYF. CDR3 sequence (DNA): TGTGCCAGCAGCTTGGGACTAGCGGGAGTGGAGACCCAGTACTTC.

The chain has TRBV4-2 and TRBJ2-1; TRBD2 matches at 7 bases. V shed 1 base and J 4 bases; nucleotides not matched to a gene: 13. CDR3 length: 18 amino acids. Germline assignment: CDR1 LGHNA and CDR2 YNFKEQ. The CDR3: CASSQGEGPLSRYNEQFF. In nucleotides, the CDR3 is TGTGCCAGCAGCCAAGGGGAGGGACCTCTTTCCCGGTACAATGAGCAGTTCTTC.

This clone was observed a single time. The chain is built from TRBV4-3 and TRBJ1-5, with D perhaps TRBD1 (5 bases). Trimming took 0 bases from V and 2 from J, leaving 14 bases between them. The CDR3 is 17 amino acids. Per germline, CDR1 LGHNA and CDR2 YSLEER. CDR3 nucleotides: TGCGCCAGCAGCCAAGACCTCCAGGGAGTAGGCAATCAGCCCCAGCATTTT. Its translation is CASSQDLQGVGNQPQHF.

The CDR3 loop reads CASSLESGINTIYF. The CDR3 bases are TGTGCCAGCAGTTTGGAGAGTGGTATTAACACCATATATTTT. The chain joins TRBV28 to TRBJ1-3, with unresolved D. CDR3 length: 14 residues. With 3 bases removed from V and 7 bases from J, the gap between germline ends came to 13 bases. In germline, CDR1 is MDHEN, CDR2 SYDVKM.

This chain joins TRBV12-5 and TRBJ2-5, with D unclear. V lost 2 bases and J lost 5, with 6 bases in between. From germline, CDR1 is LGHNT and CDR2 FRNRAP. CDR3 length: 12 residues. The CDR3 is CASGLLGETQYF. The DNA of the CDR3 is TGTGCTAGTGGTTTGCTAGGGGAGACCCAGTACTTC.

This chain links TRBV2 with TRBJ2-7; D assignment may be TRBD1 or TRBD2 (6 bases each). There are 12 residues in the CDR3. V was pared by 6 bases and J by 5 bases, with 11 bases between. Germline-derived CDR1 and CDR2 are SNHLY and FYNNEI. CDR3 protein: CASRGGMNEQYF. The CDR3 region has the DNA TGTGCCAGCAGGGGGGGCATGAACGAGCAGTACTTC.

The chain employs TRBV7-9 and TRBJ2-1, with TRBD2 as a possible D gene (6 bases). Germline V gene lookup returns CDR1 SEHNR and CDR2 FQNEAQ (reference sequence). V lost 3 bases and J 6 bases, leaving 12 bases between the germline ends. The CDR3 runs 14 residues. CDR3 loop: CASSFSGSGNEQFF. DNA for the CDR3: TGTGCCAGCAGCTTCTCCGGGAGTGGCAATGAGCAGTTCTTC.

This clone has a single count. Mismatch with germline at one junction end may stem from a read error. CDR3 in amino acids: CAARDRGNEKLLF. DNA of the CDR3: TGTGCCGCCAGGGACAGGGGGAATGAAAAACTGCTTTTT. The V and J genes are TRBV6-6 and TRBJ1-4; 11 bases agree with TRBD1. Germline CDR1 is MNHNY and CDR2 is SVGAGI (reference sequence). This CDR3 is built from 13 residues.

The rearrangement links TRBV28 to TRBJ2-3; 11 nucleotides agree with TRBD2. Germline V gives CDR1 MDHEN, CDR2 SYDVKM. The CDR3 contains 17 residues. The V and J ends lost 5 bases and 2 bases, in that order; junction bases with no gene match: 9. CDR3 amino acids: CASSTVGLAGNTDTQYF. The CDR3 DNA follows: TGTGCCAGCAGTACAGTTGGACTAGCGGGCAACACAGATACGCAGTATTTT.

The chain links TRBV5-1 to TRBJ2-7; D is tentatively TRBD1 or TRBD2 (7 bases each). CDR1 is SGHRS and CDR2 is YFSETQ in the germline V gene. Trimming removed 4 bases at V and 0 bases at J, with 20 bases between. The CDR3 spans 17 residues. CDR3 in amino acids: CASSQPSDRDYSYEQYF. CDR3 coding DNA: TGCGCCAGCAGCCAACCTAGCGACAGGGACTACTCCTACGAGCAGTACTTC.